This T cell receptor beta chain is drawn from a study of T cells in Graves' hyperthyroidism and ophthalmopathy. Study observations and caveats: Blood also carried most thyroid clonotypes expanded above 0.001.

This clonotype came up many times. The antigen is not known. CDR1 and CDR2 from the germline V gene are LGHDT and YNNKEL (reference sequence). Trimming cost V 0 bases and J 5 bases, with 10 bases left between them. CDR3 length equals 14 residues. The CDR3 regions of TCR beta were amplified from RNA transcripts. HTBI primers were employed in a first-round RT-PCR of the TCR CDR3. MiXCR, applied by TCRdb to the multiplex PCR reads, yields one record per CDR3 protein. The sample shows about 590,000 distinct CDR3 sequences, approximately 15% of them seen only once. The chain carries TRBV3-1 and TRBJ1-1, with unresolved D. The source of this sequence is a woman aged 25-40 years with Graves' hyperthyroidism. The sequencing input was blood. The CDR3 protein is CASSQDGRATEAFF. The DNA of the CDR3 is TGTGCCAGCAGCCAAGATGGGCGGGCTACTGAAGCTTTCTTT.